These 6 T cell receptor beta chains were sequenced from one sample in a study of OX40 agonist ivuxolimab in advanced cancers. Libraries were constructed by the immunoSEQ multiplex PCR assay. The clones in this table, taken by TCRdb from immuneACCESS, are in-frame only. Not every clone is retained; where verified, under half of the shortfall comes from an unresolved V gene, and the cause of the rest is unknown. The table for this sample lists about 62,000 clones; around 84% of them were counted only once. The ten largest clonotypes hold around 3.8% of the sample. This specimen consisted of CD4+ or CD8+ T cells sorted from blood, obtained in a trial of the OX40 agonist ivuxolimab. These receptor sequences come from an adult with an advanced solid tumor such as melanoma, head and neck, liver or kidney cancer.

The chain carries TRBV11-2 and TRBJ1-1; D unresolved. Trimming shortened V by 4 bases and J by 4 bases, and 10 bases separated the two germline ends. Germline V gene lookup returns CDR1 SGHAT and CDR2 FQNNGV. There are 13 residues in the CDR3. CDR3 in DNA: TGTGCCAGCAGCTCCCAACCCCGCACTGAAGCTTTCTTT. This gives the protein CASSSQPRTEAFF.

The J gene is TRBJ1-6, the V gene TRBV5-4; TRBD1 aligns across 7 bases. CDR1 is SGHNT, CDR2 YYREEE, per germline (reference sequence). The CDR3 has 16 residues. Trimming at V came to 4 bases and at J to 10 bases, leaving 14 bases not matched to a gene. CDR3 nucleotides: TGTGCCAGCAGCCTAAACCATGAGGGGGCGGACTCACCCCTCCACTTT. Residues: CASSLNHEGADSPLHF.

This rearrangement joins TRBV28 to TRBJ1-5; 9 nucleotides agree with TRBD1. Germline trimming cut 3 bases from V and 6 bases from J; bases unmatched to any gene: 9. The CDR3 covers 16 residues. Germline V CDR1 and CDR2: MDHEN, SYDVKM. The CDR3: CASSFPTGGRGQPQHF. The CDR3 DNA reads as TGTGCCAGCAGTTTCCCCACAGGGGGCCGGGGTCAGCCCCAGCATTTT.

The V gene is TRBV7-8, the J gene TRBJ2-1; D gene uncertain. Trimming cost V 6 bases and J 8 bases, with 11 bases left between them. Germline values: CDR1 SGHVS, CDR2 FQNEAQ. This CDR3 is built from 12 residues. The CDR3 sequence is CASRRLGYEQFF. The CDR3 nucleotides read TGTGCCAGCAGACGCCTTGGATATGAGCAGTTCTTC.

This chain links TRBV28 with TRBJ2-7; possible D gene TRBD2, 7 bases. Germline-derived CDR1 and CDR2 are MDHEN and SYDVKM. The CDR3 is 15 amino acids. V gave up 3 bases and J gave up 3 bases, with 15 bases separating them. In DNA form, the CDR3 reads TGTGCCAGCAGTTTCTTCCGCGGGGGCCTCTACGAGCAGTACTTC. Translating it yields CASSFFRGGLYEQYF.

V is TRBV7-3 and J is TRBJ2-1, with D maybe TRBD2 (6 bases). CDR3 length: 15 amino acids. Germline V gene data show CDR1 as SGHTA and CDR2 as FQGTGA. V lost 3 bases and J lost 2, with 11 bases in between. This chain's CDR3 is CASSFSGRPYNEQFF. CDR3 DNA sequence: TGTGCCAGCAGCTTTAGCGGAAGACCCTACAATGAGCAGTTCTTC.